This T cell receptor beta chain was documented in a study of shared clonotypes between healthy human individuals. Study context: Researchers assigned three CD4 naive, three CD4 memory, two CD8 naive and one CD8 memory plate to each donor. Study results and limitations: Naive subsets generally had larger estimated richness than memory subsets.

The authors loaded around 190 ng DNA, about 30,000 T cell genomes, into sorted-subset replicate PCRs. Clones were read by immunoSEQ multiplex PCR, and TCRdb kept only the in-frame ones, dropping some. The sample includes nearly 600,000 clones, 95% to 96% seen only once; the top ten take around 0.097%. Note on this clone: Its antigen remains unidentified.

The CDR3 runs to 16 residues. The V end was cut by 2 bases, the J end by 3 bases, with 15 bases between. CDR1 is MGHRA, CDR2 YSYEKL, per germline. Positive CCR7 selection of CD45RO-negative cells yielded the naive CD8 cells, and terminally differentiated effector memory CD45RA+ cells were excluded. Every donor was a Caucasian adult from Nashville, Tennessee. This sequence originates from a woman in her twenties or thirties in good health. The material sequenced was naive CD8+ T cells sorted from blood. This chain joins TRBV4-1 and TRBJ2-3; possibly TRBD1 or TRBD2 for D (5 bases each). The CDR3 coding sequence is TGCGCCAGCAGCCAACGGGGCCTAAGCCATACAGATACGCAGTATTTT. Its protein is CASSQRGLSHTDTQYF.